This TCR beta chain was observed in a study of T cells in Graves' hyperthyroidism and ophthalmopathy. Template material for amplifying TCR beta CDR3 regions consisted of RNA transcripts. Carried out on the TCR CDR3, a first-round RT-PCR used the HTBI primer set. TCRdb processed the multiplex PCR reads anew with MiXCR; each CDR3 protein has one entry. The table has 700,000 to 850,000 distinct CDR3 sequences, approximately 36% seen once. The CDR3 has 15 amino acids. V lost 0 bases and J lost 5, with 13 bases in between. Germline V gene lookup returns CDR1 WSHSY and CDR2 SAAADI. The table lists this clonotype with many counts. Thyroid ultrasound and orbital computed tomography, with clinical symptoms and serum thyroxine and TRAb, informed diagnoses.

This chain joins TRBV10-2 and TRBJ1-1; tentatively, D is TRBD1 (5 bases). Input material: blood. The TCR originated in a woman aged 40 to 55 with Graves' hyperthyroidism. CDR3 DNA sequence: TGCGCCAGCAGTGAGTCGACGGCCGGGGGAACTGAAGCTTTCTTT. This encodes CASSESTAGGTEAFF.